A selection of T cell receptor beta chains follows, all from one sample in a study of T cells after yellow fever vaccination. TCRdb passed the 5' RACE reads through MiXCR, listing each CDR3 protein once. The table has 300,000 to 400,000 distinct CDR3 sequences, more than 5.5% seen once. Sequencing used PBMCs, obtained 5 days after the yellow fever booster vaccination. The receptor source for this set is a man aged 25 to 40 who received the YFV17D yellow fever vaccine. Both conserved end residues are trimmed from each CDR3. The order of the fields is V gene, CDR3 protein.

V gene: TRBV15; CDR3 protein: ATSHGTKRNIQY
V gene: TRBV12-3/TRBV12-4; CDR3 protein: ASSSGGEQY
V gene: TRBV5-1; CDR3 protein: ASSLAGRLAYEQY
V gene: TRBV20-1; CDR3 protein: SARDATNYGYT
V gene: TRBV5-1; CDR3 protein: ASSSQVAGAGETQY
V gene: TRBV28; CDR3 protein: ASSLINEREGYT
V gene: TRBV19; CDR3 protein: ASRLRTGINYEQY
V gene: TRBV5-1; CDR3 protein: ASSLGREGRGEQY
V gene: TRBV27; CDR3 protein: ASSTQGRQQETQY
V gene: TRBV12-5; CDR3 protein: ASGLSLAGGGRGNEQF
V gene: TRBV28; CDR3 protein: ASSGFEGGSEQY
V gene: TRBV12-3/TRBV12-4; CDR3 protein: ASSLGLGQQF
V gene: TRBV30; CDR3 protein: AWSVGVNTEAF
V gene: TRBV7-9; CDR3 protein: ASSFRTGNTEAF
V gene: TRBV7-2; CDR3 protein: ASSLELRGRETQY
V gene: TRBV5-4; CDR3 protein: ASSLVGGDGYT
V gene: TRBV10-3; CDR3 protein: AISDKGRSYGYT
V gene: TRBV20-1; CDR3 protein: SARVAGGSDTQY
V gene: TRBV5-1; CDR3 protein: ASSLLAGGPGEQF
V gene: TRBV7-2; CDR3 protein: ASSLEAEGYYEQY
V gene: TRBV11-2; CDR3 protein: ASSSIGGDTEAF
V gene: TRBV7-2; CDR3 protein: ASSSPAGGTDTQY
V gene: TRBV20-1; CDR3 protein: SARDGSAGEQY
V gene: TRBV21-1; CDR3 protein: ASSGKARYEQY
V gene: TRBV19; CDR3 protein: ASRQSALMSQETQY
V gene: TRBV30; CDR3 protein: AWTQGHEQY
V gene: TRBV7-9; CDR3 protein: ASSSDTGIYEQY
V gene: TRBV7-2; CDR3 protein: ASTMNTGELF
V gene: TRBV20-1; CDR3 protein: SASRDRGTSGVFYEQY
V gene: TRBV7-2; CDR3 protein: ASSLTRLETQY
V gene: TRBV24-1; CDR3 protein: ATSRLGGSYEQY
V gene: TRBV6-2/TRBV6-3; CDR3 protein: ASSWQGLAADTQY
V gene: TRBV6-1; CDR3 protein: ASSERGSQFFTDTQY
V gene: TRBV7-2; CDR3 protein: ASSLVDSLNYEQY
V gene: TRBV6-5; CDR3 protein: ASSYPREERFPYGYT
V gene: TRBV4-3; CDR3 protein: ASSQDFAGTGANVLT
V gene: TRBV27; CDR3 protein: ASSQLAGGPSNEQF
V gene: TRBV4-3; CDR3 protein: ASSRRLAGGPDQETQY
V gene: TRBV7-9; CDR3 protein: ASSLGYGNEQF
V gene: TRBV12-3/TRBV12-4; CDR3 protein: ASSFDGYSYEQY
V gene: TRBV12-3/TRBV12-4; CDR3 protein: ASSSTGKGANVLT
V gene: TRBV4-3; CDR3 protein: ASSQYLSEGNYEQY
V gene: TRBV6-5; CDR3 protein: ASSSGLPSGTGELF
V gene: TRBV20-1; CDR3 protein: SATEQNEQF
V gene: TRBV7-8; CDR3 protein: ASSPAGTPTQYSNQPQH
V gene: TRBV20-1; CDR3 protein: SVYTSMGITDTQY
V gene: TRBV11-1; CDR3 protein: ASSSTGVLAGEVDNEQF
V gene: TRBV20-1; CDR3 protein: SAGTGVNGELF
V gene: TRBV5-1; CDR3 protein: ASSLVGSGETQY
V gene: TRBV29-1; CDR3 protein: SATASYEQY
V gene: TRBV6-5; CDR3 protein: ASSYEARSSGASYEQY
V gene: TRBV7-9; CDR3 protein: ASSLAGVREKLF